Below, 25 T cell receptor beta chains from the same sample are listed, as sequenced in a study of T cell clones after liver transplantation. Repertoires were generated with immunoSEQ multiplex PCR, while TCRdb's copy carries only in-frame clones and drops some. The data contain tens of thousands of clones, approximately 86% of them seen just once; the ten biggest clones take up less than 2.5%. The source was CD4+ T cells from blood, collected 24 months after liver transplant. These receptors originate from a human patient who received a liver transplant. A share of the T cells may be of graft donor origin.

The CDR3 region is CASSSPRGQGVGETQYF. As DNA, the CDR3 is TGTGCCAGCAGCTCCCCCCGCGGACAGGGGGTGGGAGAGACCCAGTACTTC. The rearrangement joins TRBV7-9 to TRBJ2-5; 10 bases agree with TRBD1. CDR1 and CDR2 from the germline V gene are SEHNR and FQNEAQ (reference sequence). The CDR3 covers 17 residues. Trimming cost V 4 bases and J 4 bases; bases outside gene matches: 12.

CDR3 sequence: CAWSWGGPNTEAFF. CDR3 DNA sequence: TGTGCCTGGAGTTGGGGGGGGCCGAACACTGAAGCTTTCTTT. The chain employs TRBV30 and TRBJ1-1; D perhaps matches TRBD1 (6 bases). The germline CDR1 and CDR2 sequences are GTSNPN and SVGIG (reference sequence). V dropped 2 bases and J dropped 1 base, with 11 bases sitting between them. This CDR3 has 14 residues.

The chain links TRBV7-2 to TRBJ2-7; 9 bases fit TRBD1. Trimming took 5 bases from V and 6 from J; bases not matched to a gene: 11. CDR3 length: 15 amino acids. The germline V gene has CDR1 SGHTA and CDR2 FQGNSA. The CDR3 bases are TGTGCCAGCAGCGTCACCGGGACAGGGATTCCCGAGCAGTACTTC. This gives the protein CASSVTGTGIPEQYF.

The rearrangement uses TRBV7-8 and TRBJ2-3; D perhaps matches TRBD1 (5 bases). Germline CDR1 is SGHVS and CDR2 is FQNEAQ. There are 14 residues in the CDR3. V lost 2 bases and J 5 bases, leaving 11 bases between the germline ends. The CDR3 nucleotides read TGTGCCAGCAGCTTAATGGGGCAGGTAGATACGCAGTATTTT. Translated, it gives CASSLMGQVDTQYF.

The rearrangement uses TRBV4-3 and TRBJ1-5, with 7 bases that match TRBD1. This CDR3 has 15 amino acids. Germline CDR1 reads LGHNA; CDR2 reads YSLEER. V shed 4 bases, J shed 7 bases, and the junction held 10 bases outside the gene matches. CDR3: CASSRETGMGQPQHF. Here the CDR3 DNA reads TGCGCCAGCAGCCGAGAGACAGGGATGGGACAGCCCCAGCATTTT.

V usage is TRBV7-6 and J usage is TRBJ2-1; D remains ambiguous. Trimming removed 0 bases from V and 0 bases from J, with 9 bases in between. The CDR3 runs to 16 residues. Germline V CDR1 and CDR2: SGHVS, FNYEAQ. The CDR3: CASSLAGRLSYNEQFF. As DNA, the CDR3 is TGTGCCAGCAGCTTAGCGGGCCGACTCTCCTACAATGAGCAGTTCTTC.

The chain employs TRBV6-1 and TRBJ2-1, with D maybe TRBD2 (7 bases). V was trimmed by 8 bases and J by 3 bases, leaving 14 bases between them. The CDR3 covers 14 residues. Germline V gene lookup returns CDR1 MNHNS and CDR2 SASEGT. The CDR3, as DNA: TGTGCCAGCGAGGGGGGGATCGGCTACAATGAGCAGTTCTTC. This codes for CASEGGIGYNEQFF.

V and J are TRBV11-2 and TRBJ1-4, with D perhaps TRBD1 (6 bases). The germline V gene has CDR1 SGHAT and CDR2 FQNNGV. The CDR3 totals 16 residues. The V end lost 5 bases, the J end lost 8 bases, and 21 bases lay between the germline ends. This CDR3 reads CASSLWVGAGGEKLFF. In DNA form, the CDR3 reads TGTGCCAGCAGCCTCTGGGTGGGGGCCGGTGGGGAAAAACTGTTTTTT.

The V gene is TRBV6-1, the J gene TRBJ2-7; maybe TRBD2 (6 bases). The CDR3 has 13 residues. V lost 6 bases and J lost 2, with 11 bases in between. Germline assignment: CDR1 MNHNS and CDR2 SASEGT. This CDR3 reads CASSTGRTYEQYF. For the CDR3, the DNA is TGTGCCAGCAGCACCGGGAGAACCTACGAGCAGTACTTC.

The chain joins TRBV6-1 to TRBJ1-5; D not resolved. CDR3 size: 10 residues. Trimming stripped 1 base from V and 13 bases from J, with 5 bases between. Germline V gene sequence: CDR1 MNHNS, CDR2 SASEGT. The chain's CDR3 is CASSEGHQHF. DNA of the CDR3: TGTGCCAGCAGTGAAGGACATCAGCATTTT.

The chain links TRBV10-3 to TRBJ2-4; D remains ambiguous. The germline CDR1 and CDR2 sequences are ENHRY and SYGVKD. V lost 3 bases, J lost 0 bases, and 9 bases lay in between. The CDR3 runs 15 residues. The CDR3 sequence is CAISDTGLAKNIQYF. In DNA, the CDR3 is TGTGCCATCAGTGATACCGGTCTAGCCAAAAACATTCAGTACTTC.

This chain links TRBV5-1 with TRBJ1-1; 7 bases are a match to TRBD1. V gave up 2 bases and J gave up 10 bases; unmatched junction bases: 8. From germline, CDR1 is SGHRS and CDR2 YFSETQ. There are 13 residues in the CDR3. The chain's CDR3 is CASSLNRGGRAFF. In nucleotides, the CDR3 is TGCGCCAGCAGCTTAAACAGGGGCGGGAGAGCTTTCTTT.

This clone was recorded once. Written as DNA, the CDR3 is TGCGCCAGCAGTCCCGTGGGACAGTCGAGCTCTGGAAACACCATATATTTT. Translating it yields CASSPVGQSSSGNTIYF. V is TRBV10-2 and J is TRBJ1-3; 7 bases fit TRBD1. This CDR3 contains 17 residues. From germline, CDR1 is WSHSY and CDR2 SAAADI. V lost 5 bases to trimming and J lost 0 bases; unmatched junction nucleotides: 10.

V gene TRBV5-1 combines with J gene TRBJ1-2; 10 nucleotides match TRBD1. Unmatched junction bases numbered 9, after V lost 3 bases and J lost 7 bases. The CDR3 is 15 amino acids. Germline V CDR1 and CDR2: SGHRS, YFSETQ. CDR3 sequence reads: CASSSRSGTGVGYTF. CDR3 in DNA: TGCGCCAGCAGCTCTCGCTCCGGGACAGGGGTTGGCTACACCTTC. Supplemented by reference TRBV5-1 and TRBJ1-2, the full variable domain reads KAGVTQTPRYLIKTRGQQVTLSCSPISGHRSVSWYQQTPGQGLQFLFEYFSETQRNKGNFPGRFSGRQFSNSRSEMNVSTLELGDSALYLCASSSRSGTGVGYTFGSGTRLTVV.

The rearrangement joins TRBV4-1 to TRBJ2-5, with TRBD2 matching over 7 bases. Germline lookup yields CDR1 MGHRA and CDR2 YSYEKL. The ends lost 4 bases at V and 5 bases at J; junction bases unmatched: 13. This CDR3 contains 16 residues. CDR3 DNA: TGCGCCAGCAGCCCCGGCTCGGGGGGATCGGAGGAGACCCAGTACTTC. Encoded protein: CASSPGSGGSEETQYF.

The chain combines TRBV5-1 with TRBJ1-1; D gene ambiguous. Germline V lookup: CDR1 SGHRS, CDR2 YFSETQ. The CDR3 contains 14 residues. Trimming left V 0 bases short and J 1 base short, with 7 bases between. The CDR3 spells CASSLAQSNTEAFF. DNA for the CDR3: TGCGCCAGCAGCTTGGCACAGTCGAACACTGAAGCTTTCTTT. The full variable domain, with the rest looked up from reference TRBV5-1 and TRBJ1-1, is KAGVTQTPRYLIKTRGQQVTLSCSPISGHRSVSWYQQTPGQGLQFLFEYFSETQRNKGNFPGRFSGRQFSNSRSEMNVSTLELGDSALYLCASSLAQSNTEAFFGQGTRLTVV.

V usage is TRBV19 and J usage is TRBJ1-5; TRBD1 matches 8 bases. CDR1 LNHDA and CDR2 SQIVND come from the germline V gene (reference sequence). CDR3 length: 14 residues. Trimming removed 7 bases from V and 4 bases from J; junction bases left unmatched: 6. The CDR3 nucleotides are TGTGCCAGTAAGGGACAGGAGTTTAATCAGCCCCAGCATTTT. Translating gives CASKGQEFNQPQHF.

A few counts support this clone. This chain connects TRBV4-1 to TRBJ2-2; no firm D call. Germline values: CDR1 MGHRA, CDR2 YSYEKL. V was trimmed by 7 bases and J by 4 bases, leaving 13 bases between them. This CDR3 is 14 amino acids long. CDR3 protein: CASTPSALTGELFF. For the CDR3, the DNA is TGCGCCAGCACCCCTTCGGCGCTCACCGGGGAGCTGTTTTTT.

The chain has TRBV6-5 and TRBJ2-5; 9 bases agree with TRBD2. Germline lookup yields CDR1 MNHEY and CDR2 SVGAGI. This CDR3 region has 15 residues. J gave up 3 bases and V 11 bases, and 13 bases lay outside the gene matches. The CDR3 loop is CAARGSGGLKETQYF. The CDR3 nucleotides read TGTGCCGCCAGGGGGAGCGGGGGGTTGAAAGAGACCCAGTACTTC.

CDR3 bases: TGTGCCAGCAGCTCCTCAGCGGGAGGCACCACATACAATGAGCAGTTCTTC. Translating it yields CASSSSAGGTTYNEQFF. The V gene is TRBV7-3, the J gene TRBJ2-1; 9 bases match TRBD2. The V gene end was trimmed by 4 bases and the J gene end by 4 bases; junction bases not matched to a gene: 11. This CDR3 comprises 17 residues. Germline V CDR1 and CDR2: SGHTA, FQGTGA.

The CDR3 reads CASSESIGTGGNEQYF. The CDR3 DNA is TGCGCCAGCAGTGAGTCGATCGGGACAGGGGGCAACGAGCAGTACTTC. The chain is built from TRBV10-2 and TRBJ2-7, with TRBD1 identical over 12 bases. The CDR3 is made up of 16 amino acids. The V segment lost 0 bases and the J segment 5 bases; nucleotides outside the gene matches: 5. The V gene's germline CDR1 is WSHSY and CDR2 SAAADI.

The V gene is TRBV2, the J gene TRBJ2-7; 10 bases are a match to TRBD1. This CDR3 has 14 amino acids. J was trimmed by 6 bases and V by 9 bases; bases with no gene match: 11. Per the germline V gene, CDR1 is SNHLY and CDR2 is FYNNEI. CDR3: CASLTGTGVGEQYF. CDR3 bases: TGTGCCAGTCTGACTGGGACAGGGGTCGGCGAGCAGTACTTC. The complete variable domain, with remaining parts taken from reference TRBV2 and TRBJ2-7, reads EPEVTQTPSHQVTQMGQEVILRCVPISNHLYFYWYRQILGQKVEFLVSFYNNEISEKSEIFDDQFSVERPDGSNFTLKIRSTKLEDSAMYFCASLTGTGVGEQYFGPGTRLTVT.

J is TRBJ1-2 and V is TRBV5-8; no clear D. The CDR3 spans 16 residues. The V gene lost 0 bases and the J gene lost 5 bases, with 17 bases spanning the gap. CDR1 is SGHTS and CDR2 is YDEGEE in the germline V gene. The CDR3 coding sequence is TGTGCCAGCAGCTTGGGGTTCGGGCGGCGAGGATATGGCTACACCTTC. Translating it yields CASSLGFGRRGYGYTF.

This chain connects TRBV7-9 to TRBJ1-6; 7 positions agree with TRBD1. In germline, CDR1 is SEHNR, CDR2 FQNEAQ (reference sequence). Trimming took 4 bases from V and 7 from J; bases not matched to a gene: 7. This CDR3 has 15 amino acids. For the CDR3, the DNA is TGTGCCAGCAGCTCACTCGACAGGGTAAATTCACCCCTCCACTTT. Protein sequence: CASSSLDRVNSPLHF. The variable domain in full, completed from reference TRBV7-9 and TRBJ1-6, reads DTGVSQNPRHKITKRGQNVTFRCDPISEHNRLYWYRQTLGQGPEFLTYFQNEAQLEKSRLLSDRFSAERPKGSFSTLEIQRTEQGDSAMYLCASSSLDRVNSPLHFGNGTRLTVT.

This sequence joins TRBV19 and TRBJ1-5; possible D gene TRBD1, 6 bases. The CDR3 covers 15 residues. Germline CDR1 is LNHDA and CDR2 is SQIVND (reference sequence). Between the trimmed V and J ends, which lost 4 bases and 0 bases, there was a span of 10 bases. The CDR3 sequence: CASSKRQDSNQPQHF. The CDR3 DNA follows: TGTGCCAGTAGTAAAAGACAGGATAGCAATCAGCCCCAGCATTTT.